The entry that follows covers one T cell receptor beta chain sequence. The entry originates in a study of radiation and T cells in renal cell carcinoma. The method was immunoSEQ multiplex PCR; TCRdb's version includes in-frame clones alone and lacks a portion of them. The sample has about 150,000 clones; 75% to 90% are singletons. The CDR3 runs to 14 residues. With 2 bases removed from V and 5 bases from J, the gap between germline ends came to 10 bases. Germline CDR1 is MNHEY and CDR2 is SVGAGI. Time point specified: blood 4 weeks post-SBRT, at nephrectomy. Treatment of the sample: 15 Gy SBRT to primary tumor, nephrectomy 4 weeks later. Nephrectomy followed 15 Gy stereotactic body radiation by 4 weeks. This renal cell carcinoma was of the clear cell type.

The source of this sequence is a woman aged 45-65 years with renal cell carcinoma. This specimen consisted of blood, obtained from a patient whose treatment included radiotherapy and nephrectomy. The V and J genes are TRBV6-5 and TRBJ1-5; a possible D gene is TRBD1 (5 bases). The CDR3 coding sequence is TGTGCCAGCAGTTACAGGGGAACTTATCAGCCCCAGCATTTT. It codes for CASSYRGTYQPQHF.